The 9 T cell receptor beta chains listed next were all sequenced from one sample in a study of graft-versus-host responses after intestinal transplantation. Their target antigens are unknown. Sequencing was performed with immunoSEQ multiplex PCR; in TCRdb, only in-frame clones are kept and a portion is missing. This table has more than 65,000 clones, 85% to 95% appearing once. Source: unstimulated CD8+ T cells sorted from spleen or lymph node cells, taken before transplant. The source is a human donor who was the organ donor for an intestinal transplant.

The V and J genes are TRBV27 and TRBJ2-2; no clear D gene. CDR1 is MNHEY and CDR2 is SMNVEV in the germline V gene (reference sequence). The CDR3 consists of 15 residues. V gave up 2 bases and J gave up 4 bases, with 11 bases separating them. The CDR3 bases are TGTGCCAGCAGTTTAGGGCCAGCACCCACCGGGGAGCTGTTTTTT. Its protein product is CASSLGPAPTGELFF.

The chain's CDR3 is CASSELLGRGYYGYTF. The CDR3 DNA reads as TGTGCCAGCAGTGAACTATTAGGTCGGGGTTACTATGGCTACACCTTC. J is TRBJ1-2 and V is TRBV6-1; no definite D call. Trimming removed 2 bases from V and 3 bases from J, with 16 bases in between. The CDR3 is made up of 16 amino acids. Germline CDR1 MNHNS, CDR2 SASEGT.

The chain has TRBV7-9 and TRBJ2-3, with 9 bases aligning to TRBD2. This CDR3 has 14 amino acids. Germline CDR1 reads SEHNR; CDR2 reads FQNEAQ (reference sequence). After removal of 7 bases from V and 3 bases from J, the junction contained 5 bases not matched to a gene. CDR3 region: CASILSGRTDTQYF. The CDR3 coding sequence is TGTGCCAGCATCCTCAGCGGGAGGACAGATACGCAGTATTTT. Filled out from reference TRBV7-9 and TRBJ2-3, the complete variable domain reads DTGVSQNPRHKITKRGQNVTFRCDPISEHNRLYWYRQTLGQGPEFLTYFQNEAQLEKSRLLSDRFSAERPKGSFSTLEIQRTEQGDSAMYLCASILSGRTDTQYFGPGTRLTVL.

J is TRBJ2-7 and V is TRBV2; 13 nucleotides align to TRBD2. Germline V lookup: CDR1 SNHLY, CDR2 FYNNEI. The CDR3 extends over 17 amino acids. Unmatched junction bases numbered 9, after V lost 4 bases and J lost 3 bases. CDR3 loop: CASSADSGLAGFYEQYF. Here the CDR3 DNA reads TGTGCCAGCAGTGCCGACTCGGGACTAGCGGGGTTCTACGAGCAGTACTTC.

The V and J genes are TRBV19 and TRBJ2-1; D is possibly TRBD1 or TRBD2 (6 bases each). The CDR3 is made up of 15 amino acids. V lost 6 bases and J lost 8, with 20 bases in between. Germline CDR1 and CDR2: LNHDA and SQIVND (reference sequence). The CDR3 protein is CASSPLSGAGDEQFF. In DNA, the CDR3 is TGTGCCAGTAGCCCGCTGTCGGGGGCGGGTGATGAGCAGTTCTTC.

The V gene is TRBV6-6, the J gene TRBJ2-7; D uncertain. Germline V gene sequence: CDR1 MNHNY, CDR2 SVGAGI (reference sequence). CDR3 size: 14 residues. The germline V and J ends were trimmed by 2 bases and 2 bases, with 10 bases remaining between them. The CDR3 sequence is CASSYGFGTYEQYF. DNA for the CDR3: TGTGCCAGCAGTTACGGCTTCGGAACCTACGAGCAGTACTTC.

J is TRBJ1-5 and V is TRBV5-6, with D maybe TRBD1 (5 bases). Germline V gives CDR1 SGHDT, CDR2 YYEEEE. V lost 4 bases to trimming and J lost 5 bases, with 16 bases between them. CDR3 length: 15 residues. DNA of the CDR3: TGTGCCAGCAGCCAGGGCCCCGGCGGCGATCAGCCCCAGCATTTT. It translates to CASSQGPGGDQPQHF.

The genes are TRBV9 and TRBJ1-2, with D maybe TRBD1 (5 bases). CDR1 is SGDLS, CDR2 YYNGEE, per germline. V lost 6 bases, J lost 4 bases, and 19 bases lay in between. This CDR3 spans 15 amino acids. The CDR3 coding sequence is TGTGCCAGCACCATTTCGAGCGGAGGGACCTATGGCTACACCTTC. Translation gives CASTISSGGTYGYTF.

This clone was detected once. The chain carries TRBV19 and TRBJ2-1; TRBD2 is a possible D gene (6 bases). Per the germline V gene, CDR1 is LNHDA and CDR2 is SQIVND (reference sequence). The germline V and J ends were trimmed by 4 bases and 7 bases, with 14 bases remaining between them. The CDR3 extends over 14 amino acids. This chain's CDR3 is CASSTGGPGNEQFF. The CDR3 nucleotides are TGTGCCAGTAGTACCGGAGGGCCGGGGAATGAGCAGTTCTTC.